The following is a T cell receptor (beta chain) sequence with its context. The target antigen is unknown. This sample is part of a study of T cell responses to AZD1222 COVID-19 vaccine. General observations from the study: Per reports, nearly half of all spike-specific TCRs target regions that are unmutated in variants. The sample set comprised mostly white British donors with more females, and clonal diversity was possibly underestimated. At baseline, seropositivity was found in only five or six AZD1222 recipients.

Germline V lookup: CDR1 LGHNA, CDR2 YSLEER. CDR3 length: 16 residues. Trimming left V 4 bases short and J 4 bases short, with 19 bases between. TCRdb keeps only in-frame clones here, not all; method: immunoSEQ multiplex PCR. The table lists 90,000 to 130,000 clones, about 86% of them singletons. The receptor was isolated from an adult in good health. The sample was peripheral blood, taken on day 0 of AZD1222 vaccination. The chain has TRBV4-3 and TRBJ1-1; maybe TRBD1 (5 bases). CDR3 amino acids: CASSPGGQFPVTEAFF. Here the CDR3 DNA reads TGCGCCAGCAGCCCCGGTGGACAATTCCCCGTCACTGAAGCTTTCTTT.